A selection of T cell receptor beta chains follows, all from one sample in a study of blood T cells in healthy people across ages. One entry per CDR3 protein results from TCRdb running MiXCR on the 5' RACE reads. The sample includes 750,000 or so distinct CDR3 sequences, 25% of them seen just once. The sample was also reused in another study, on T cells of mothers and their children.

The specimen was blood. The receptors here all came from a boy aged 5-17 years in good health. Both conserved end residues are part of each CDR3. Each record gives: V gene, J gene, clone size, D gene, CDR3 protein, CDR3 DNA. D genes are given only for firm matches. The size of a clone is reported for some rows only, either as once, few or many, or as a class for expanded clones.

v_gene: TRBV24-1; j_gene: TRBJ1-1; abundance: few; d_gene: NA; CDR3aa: CATSPTGNTEAFF; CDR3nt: TGTGCCACCAGTCCTACAGGGAACACTGAAGCTTTCTTT
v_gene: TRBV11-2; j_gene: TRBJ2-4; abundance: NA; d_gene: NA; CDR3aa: CASSFLSDIQYF; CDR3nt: TGTGCCAGCAGCTTCCTGAGTGACATTCAGTACTTC
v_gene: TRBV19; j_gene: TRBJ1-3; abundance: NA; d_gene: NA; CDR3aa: CASSIGFGQPILNTIYF; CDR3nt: TGTGCCAGTAGTATTGGGTTTGGACAGCCTATACTAAACACCATATATTTT
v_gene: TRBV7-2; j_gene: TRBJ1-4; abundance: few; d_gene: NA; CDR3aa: CASSSGQNNEKLFF; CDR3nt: TGTGCCAGCAGCTCCGGACAGAATAATGAAAAACTGTTTTTT
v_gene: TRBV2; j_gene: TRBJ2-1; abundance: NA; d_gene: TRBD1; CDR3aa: CASSTGQGHLSYNEQFF; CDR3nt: TGTGCCAGCAGCACAGGACAGGGCCACTTATCCTACAATGAGCAGTTCTTC
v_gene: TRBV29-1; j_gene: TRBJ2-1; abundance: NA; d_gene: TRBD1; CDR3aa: CNGGDRGTPQFF; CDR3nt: TGCAACGGAGGGGACAGGGGAACCCCGCAGTTCTTC
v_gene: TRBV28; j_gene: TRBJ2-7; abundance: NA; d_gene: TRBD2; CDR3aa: CASGAGDYEQYF; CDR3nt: TGTGCCAGCGGAGCGGGAGACTACGAGCAGTACTTC
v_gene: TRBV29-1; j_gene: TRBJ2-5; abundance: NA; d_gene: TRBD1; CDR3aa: CSATGDRETQYF; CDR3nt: TGCAGCGCGACAGGGGATCGAGAGACCCAGTACTTC
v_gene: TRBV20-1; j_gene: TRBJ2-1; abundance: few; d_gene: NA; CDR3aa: CSARDGGDLQFF; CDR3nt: TGCAGTGCTAGAGATGGGGGAGACTTACAGTTCTTC
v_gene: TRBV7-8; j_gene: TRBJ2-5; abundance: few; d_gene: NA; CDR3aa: CASSRLGRSAQETQYF; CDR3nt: TGTGCCAGCAGCAGATTGGGACGGAGCGCCCAAGAGACCCAGTACTTC
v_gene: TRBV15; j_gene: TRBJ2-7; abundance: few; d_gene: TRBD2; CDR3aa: CATSKAGVYYEQYF; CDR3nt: TGTGCCACCAGCAAGGCGGGAGTCTACTACGAGCAGTACTTC
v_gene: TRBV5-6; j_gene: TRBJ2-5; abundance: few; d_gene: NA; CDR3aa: CASSRGAFIGTQYF; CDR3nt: TGTGCCAGCAGCAGGGGGGCCTTTATTGGGACCCAGTACTTC
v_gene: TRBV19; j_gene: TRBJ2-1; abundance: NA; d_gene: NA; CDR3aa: CASSRQANEQFF; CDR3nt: TGTGCCAGTAGTAGACAGGCCAATGAGCAGTTCTTC
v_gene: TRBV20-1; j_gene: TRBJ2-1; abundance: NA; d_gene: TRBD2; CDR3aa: CSASETSGINEQFF; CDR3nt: TGCAGTGCCTCTGAGACTAGCGGCATCAATGAGCAGTTCTTC
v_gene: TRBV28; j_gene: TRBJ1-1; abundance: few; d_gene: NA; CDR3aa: CASSFQRTMNTEAFF; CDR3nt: TGTGCCAGCAGTTTTCAAAGGACCATGAACACTGAAGCTTTCTTT
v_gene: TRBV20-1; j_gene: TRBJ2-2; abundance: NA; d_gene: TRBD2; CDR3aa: CSARDSPSGLTGELFF; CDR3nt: TGCAGTGCTAGAGATTCTCCTAGCGGGCTCACCGGGGAGCTGTTTTTT
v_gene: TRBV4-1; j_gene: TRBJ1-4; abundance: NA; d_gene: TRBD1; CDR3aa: CASSQEDRGNEKLFF; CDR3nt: TGCGCCAGCAGCCAGGAAGACAGGGGGAATGAAAAACTGTTTTTT
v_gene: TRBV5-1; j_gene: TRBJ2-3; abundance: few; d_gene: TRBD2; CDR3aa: CASGQLTSGGTDTQYF; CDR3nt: TGCGCCAGCGGACAACTGACTAGCGGGGGCACAGATACGCAGTATTTT
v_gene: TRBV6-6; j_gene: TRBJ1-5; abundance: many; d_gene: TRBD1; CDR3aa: CASRKDREEGNQPQHF; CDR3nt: TGTGCCAGCAGGAAAGACAGGGAAGAGGGCAATCAGCCCCAGCATTTT
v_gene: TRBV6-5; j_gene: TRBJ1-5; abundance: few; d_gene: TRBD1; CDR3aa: CASNRQGSNQPQHF; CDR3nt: TGTGCCAGCAACAGACAGGGTTCCAATCAGCCCCAGCATTTT
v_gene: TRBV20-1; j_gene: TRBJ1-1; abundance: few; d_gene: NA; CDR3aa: CSAQADTEAFF; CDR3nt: TGCAGTGCTCAGGCGGACACTGAAGCTTTCTTT
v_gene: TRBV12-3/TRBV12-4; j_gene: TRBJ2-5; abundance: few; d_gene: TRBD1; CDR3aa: CASSLWDRQETQYF; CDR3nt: TGTGCCAGCAGTTTATGGGACAGACAAGAGACCCAGTACTTC
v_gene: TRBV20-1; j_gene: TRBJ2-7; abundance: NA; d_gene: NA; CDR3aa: CSARDGRRDYEQYF; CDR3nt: TGCAGTGCTAGAGATGGGCGGAGGGACTACGAGCAGTACTTC
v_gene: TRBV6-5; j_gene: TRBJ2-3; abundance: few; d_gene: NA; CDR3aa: CASSYEPLGTDTQYF; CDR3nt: TGTGCCAGCAGCTACGAGCCCCTGGGCACAGATACGCAGTATTTT
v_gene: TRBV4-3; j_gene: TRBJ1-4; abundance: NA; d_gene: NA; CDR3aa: CASSQGGQGNEKLFF; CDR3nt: TGCGCCAGCAGCCAAGGAGGGCAGGGGAATGAAAAACTGTTTTTT
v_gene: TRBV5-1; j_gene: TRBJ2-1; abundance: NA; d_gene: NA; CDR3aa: CASSSGEGDNEQFF; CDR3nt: TGCGCCAGCAGCTCCGGGGAAGGGGACAATGAGCAGTTCTTC
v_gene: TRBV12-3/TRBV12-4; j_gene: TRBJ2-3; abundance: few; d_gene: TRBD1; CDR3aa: CASSDRGWTDTQYF; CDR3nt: TGTGCCAGCAGCGACAGGGGGTGGACAGATACGCAGTATTTT
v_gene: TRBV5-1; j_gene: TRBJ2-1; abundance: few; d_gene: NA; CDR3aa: CASSLSAGKNSYNEQFF; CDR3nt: TGCGCCAGCAGCTTGTCGGCAGGGAAGAATTCCTACAATGAGCAGTTCTTC
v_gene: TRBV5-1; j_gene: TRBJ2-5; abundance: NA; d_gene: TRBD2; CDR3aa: CASSLAPSGSGLEETQYF; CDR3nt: TGCGCCAGCAGCTTGGCCCCTAGCGGGAGTGGCCTTGAAGAGACCCAGTACTTC
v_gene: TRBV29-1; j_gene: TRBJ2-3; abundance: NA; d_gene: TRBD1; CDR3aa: CSGRDSLTDTQYF; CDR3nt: TGCAGCGGCCGGGACAGCCTCACAGATACGCAGTATTTT
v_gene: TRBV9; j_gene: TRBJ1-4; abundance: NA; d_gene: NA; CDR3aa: CASSVGWGPDEKLFF; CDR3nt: TGTGCCAGCAGCGTAGGTTGGGGGCCGGACGAAAAACTGTTTTTT
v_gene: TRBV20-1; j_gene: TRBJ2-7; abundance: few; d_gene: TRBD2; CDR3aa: CSARRETLFSYEQYF; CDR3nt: TGCAGTGCTCGGCGGGAGACACTCTTCTCCTACGAGCAGTACTTC
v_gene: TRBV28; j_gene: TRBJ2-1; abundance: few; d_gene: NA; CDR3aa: CASQSSYNEQFF; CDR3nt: TGTGCCAGCCAGTCCTCCTACAATGAGCAGTTCTTC
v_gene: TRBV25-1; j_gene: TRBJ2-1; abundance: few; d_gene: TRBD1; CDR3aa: CASSEGTGVYEQFF; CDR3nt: TGTGCCAGCAGTGAAGGGACAGGGGTATATGAGCAGTTCTTC
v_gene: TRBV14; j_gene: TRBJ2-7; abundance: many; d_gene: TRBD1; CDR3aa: CASSVGTGVYEQYF; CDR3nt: TGTGCCAGCAGCGTCGGGACAGGGGTCTACGAGCAGTACTTC
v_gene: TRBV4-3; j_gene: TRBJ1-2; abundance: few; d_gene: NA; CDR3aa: CASSPRSSIYYGYTF; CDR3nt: TGCGCCAGCAGCCCACGGTCCTCCATTTACTATGGCTACACCTTC
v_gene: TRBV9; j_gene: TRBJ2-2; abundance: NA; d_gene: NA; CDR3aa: CASSAGHLGNTGELFF; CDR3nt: TGTGCCAGCAGCGCCGGGCACCTAGGGAACACCGGGGAGCTGTTTTTT
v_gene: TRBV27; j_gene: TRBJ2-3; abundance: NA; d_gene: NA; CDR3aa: CASKAAGTGLKQDTQYF; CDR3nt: TGTGCCAGCAAAGCAGCCGGAACAGGGCTCAAGCAGGATACGCAGTATTTT
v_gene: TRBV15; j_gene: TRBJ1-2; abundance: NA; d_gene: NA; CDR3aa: CATSRDRNYGYTF; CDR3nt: TGTGCCACCAGCAGAGACCGTAACTATGGCTACACCTTC
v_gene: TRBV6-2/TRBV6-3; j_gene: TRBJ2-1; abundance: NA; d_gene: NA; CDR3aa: CASIRGGYNEQFF; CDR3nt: TGTGCCAGCATTCGGGGAGGCTACAATGAGCAGTTCTTC
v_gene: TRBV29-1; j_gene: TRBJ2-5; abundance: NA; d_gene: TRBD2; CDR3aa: CSVAGLAAKRETQYF; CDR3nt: TGCAGCGTTGCGGGACTAGCGGCAAAAAGGGAGACCCAGTACTTC
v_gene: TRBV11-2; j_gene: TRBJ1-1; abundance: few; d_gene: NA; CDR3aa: CASSLEITEAFF; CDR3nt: TGTGCCAGCAGCTTAGAGATCACTGAAGCTTTCTTT
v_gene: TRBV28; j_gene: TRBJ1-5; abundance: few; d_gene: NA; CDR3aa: CASSFSTGNRNQPQHF; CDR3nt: TGTGCCAGCAGTTTCTCAACAGGGAATCGCAATCAGCCCCAGCATTTT
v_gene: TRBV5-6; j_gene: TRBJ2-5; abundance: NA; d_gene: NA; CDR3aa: CASSSTGEGEETQYF; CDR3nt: TGTGCCAGCAGCTCCACAGGGGAGGGGGAGGAGACCCAGTACTTC
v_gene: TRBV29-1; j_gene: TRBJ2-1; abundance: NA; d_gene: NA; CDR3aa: CSVLPFGSSEQFF; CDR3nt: TGCAGCGTCCTCCCTTTCGGGAGCAGTGAGCAGTTCTTC
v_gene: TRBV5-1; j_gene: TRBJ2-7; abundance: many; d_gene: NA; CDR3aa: CASSLEGPTYEQYF; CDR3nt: TGCGCCAGCAGCTTGGAGGGCCCGACCTACGAGCAGTACTTC
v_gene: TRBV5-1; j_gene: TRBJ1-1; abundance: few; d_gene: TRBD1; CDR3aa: CASSFFGQANTEAFF; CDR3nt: TGCGCCAGCAGCTTCTTCGGACAGGCTAACACTGAAGCTTTCTTT
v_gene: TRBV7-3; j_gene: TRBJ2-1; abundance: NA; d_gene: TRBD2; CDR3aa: CASSFATSGYNEQFF; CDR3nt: TGTGCCAGCAGCTTCGCGACTAGCGGATACAATGAGCAGTTCTTC
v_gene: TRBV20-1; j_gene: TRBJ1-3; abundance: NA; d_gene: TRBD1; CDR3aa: CSARDGRQGLADTIYF; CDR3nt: TGCAGTGCTAGGGACGGCCGACAGGGGCTGGCGGACACCATATATTTT
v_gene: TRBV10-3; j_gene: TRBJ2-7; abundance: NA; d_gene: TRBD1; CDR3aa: CAIRTGTGAYEQYF; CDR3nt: TGTGCCATCAGGACCGGGACAGGGGCCTACGAGCAGTACTTC
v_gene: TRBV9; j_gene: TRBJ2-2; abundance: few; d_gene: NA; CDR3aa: CASSAVQGNTGELFF; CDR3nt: TGTGCCAGCAGCGCCGTACAGGGGAACACCGGGGAGCTGTTTTTT
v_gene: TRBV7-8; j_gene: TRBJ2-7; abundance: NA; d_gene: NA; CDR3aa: CASSLVGGLNTYEQYF; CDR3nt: TGTGCCAGCAGCTTAGTTGGAGGACTCAACACCTACGAGCAGTACTTC
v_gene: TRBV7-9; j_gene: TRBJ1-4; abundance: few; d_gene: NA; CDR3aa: CASSLSDSQQEKLFF; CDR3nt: TGTGCCAGCAGCTTAAGCGACAGCCAGCAGGAAAAACTGTTTTTT
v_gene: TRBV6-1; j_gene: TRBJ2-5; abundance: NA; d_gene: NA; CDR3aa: CASRRRGQQEAQYF; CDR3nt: TGTGCCAGCAGGCGGAGGGGCCAGCAAGAGGCCCAGTACTTC
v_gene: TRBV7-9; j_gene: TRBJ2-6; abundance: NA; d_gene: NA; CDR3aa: CASSLSNRDKFSGANVLTF; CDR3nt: TGTGCCAGCAGCTTATCGAACAGGGACAAATTCTCTGGGGCCAACGTCCTGACTTTC